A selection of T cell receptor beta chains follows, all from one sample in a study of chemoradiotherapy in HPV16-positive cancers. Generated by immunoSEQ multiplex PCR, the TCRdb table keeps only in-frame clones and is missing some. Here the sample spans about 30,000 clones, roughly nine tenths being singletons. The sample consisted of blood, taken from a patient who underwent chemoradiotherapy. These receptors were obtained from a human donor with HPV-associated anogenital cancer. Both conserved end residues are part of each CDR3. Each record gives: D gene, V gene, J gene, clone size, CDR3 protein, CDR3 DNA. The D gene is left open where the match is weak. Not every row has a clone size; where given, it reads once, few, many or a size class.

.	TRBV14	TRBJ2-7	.	CASSRQQPAYEQYF	TGTGCCAGCAGCCGGCAACAACCTGCCTACGAGCAGTACTTC
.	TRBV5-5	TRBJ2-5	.	CASSLDPSQETQYF	TGTGCCAGCAGCTTGGATCCCAGCCAAGAGACCCAGTACTTC
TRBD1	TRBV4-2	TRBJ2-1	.	CASSAPGTGVHEQFF	TGTGCCAGCAGCGCCCCGGGGACAGGGGTCCATGAGCAGTTCTTC
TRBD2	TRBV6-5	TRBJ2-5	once	CASSSYNPGGQETQYF	TGTGCCAGCAGTTCCTACAATCCCGGGGGGCAAGAGACCCAGTACTTC
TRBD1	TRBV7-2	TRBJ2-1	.	CASSTSLTGPSYNEQFF	TGTGCCAGCAGCACCTCTCTGACAGGGCCCTCCTACAATGAGCAGTTCTTC
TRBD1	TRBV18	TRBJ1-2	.	CASSLQGAVLAGYTF	TGTGCCAGCTCACTCCAGGGGGCGGTCTTGGCTGGCTACACCTTC
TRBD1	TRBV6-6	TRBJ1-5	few	CASSTPEGADQPQHF	TGTGCCAGCAGTACACCCGAGGGGGCCGATCAGCCCCAGCATTTT
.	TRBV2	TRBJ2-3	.	CASTDGGFAPDTQYF	TGTGCCAGCACCGACGGAGGGTTCGCTCCAGATACGCAGTATTTT
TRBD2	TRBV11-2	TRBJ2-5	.	CASSLTSGRETQYF	TGTGCCAGCAGCCTGACTAGCGGGAGAGAGACCCAGTACTTC
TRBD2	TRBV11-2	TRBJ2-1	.	CASSRETSGRNEQFF	TGTGCCAGCAGCCGAGAGACTAGCGGGCGCAATGAGCAGTTCTTC
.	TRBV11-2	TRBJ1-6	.	CASSFSNSPLHF	TGTGCCAGCAGCTTCAGTAATTCACCCCTCCACTTT
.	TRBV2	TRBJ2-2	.	CASHQVANTGELFF	TGTGCCAGCCATCAGGTCGCGAACACCGGGGAGCTGTTTTTT
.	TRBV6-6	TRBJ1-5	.	CASRPTTGSVFHF	TGTGCCAGCAGACCGACCACGGGCAGCGTATTCCATTTT
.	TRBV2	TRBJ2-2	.	CASSEAMGYGTGELFF	TGTGCCAGCAGTGAGGCAATGGGCTACGGCACCGGGGAGCTGTTTTTT
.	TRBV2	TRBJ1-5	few	CASSPKGLIQPQHF	TGTGCCAGCAGTCCAAAAGGACTTATTCAGCCCCAGCATTTT
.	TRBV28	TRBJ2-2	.	CASSSSGSGELFF	TGTGCCAGCAGTTCCTCAGGGTCCGGGGAGCTGTTTTTT
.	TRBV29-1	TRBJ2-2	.	CSVGRENTGELFF	TGCAGCGTTGGGCGGGAGAACACCGGGGAGCTGTTTTTT
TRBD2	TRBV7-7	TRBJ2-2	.	CASSLDGGYTGELFF	TGTGCTAGCAGCTTGGACGGGGGGTACACCGGGGAGCTGTTTTTT
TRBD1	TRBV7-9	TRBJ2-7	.	CASSLRTGNEPYEQYF	TGTGCCAGCAGCCTTCGGACAGGTAACGAACCCTACGAGCAGTACTTC
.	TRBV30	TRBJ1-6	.	CAWSVSPDRGGPLHF	TGTGCCTGGAGTGTATCCCCTGACAGAGGGGGACCCCTCCACTTT
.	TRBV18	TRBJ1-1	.	CASSPPYSMNTEAFF	TGTGCCAGCTCACCACCGTACAGCATGAACACTGAAGCTTTCTTT
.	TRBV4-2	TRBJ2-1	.	CASSQDRWREQFF	TGTGCCAGCAGCCAAGATCGATGGCGTGAGCAGTTCTTC
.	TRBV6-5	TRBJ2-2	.	CASRRPGPLTGELFF	TGTGCCAGCAGGCGACCGGGACCACTTACCGGGGAGCTGTTTTTT
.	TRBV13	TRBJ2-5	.	CASSPGLRGETQYF	TGTGCCAGCAGCCCGGGACTAAGGGGGGAGACCCAGTACTTC
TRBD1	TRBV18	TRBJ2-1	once	CASSPGPGQGAYNEQFF	TGTGCCAGCTCACCAGGACCGGGACAGGGGGCTTACAATGAGCAGTTCTTC
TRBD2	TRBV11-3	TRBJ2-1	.	CASSTMSGSSYNEQFF	TGTGCCAGCAGCACCATGAGCGGGAGCTCCTACAATGAGCAGTTCTTC
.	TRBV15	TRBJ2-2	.	CATSRDLAGTGELFF	TGTGCCACCAGCAGAGATCTGGCGGGGACCGGGGAGCTGTTTTTT